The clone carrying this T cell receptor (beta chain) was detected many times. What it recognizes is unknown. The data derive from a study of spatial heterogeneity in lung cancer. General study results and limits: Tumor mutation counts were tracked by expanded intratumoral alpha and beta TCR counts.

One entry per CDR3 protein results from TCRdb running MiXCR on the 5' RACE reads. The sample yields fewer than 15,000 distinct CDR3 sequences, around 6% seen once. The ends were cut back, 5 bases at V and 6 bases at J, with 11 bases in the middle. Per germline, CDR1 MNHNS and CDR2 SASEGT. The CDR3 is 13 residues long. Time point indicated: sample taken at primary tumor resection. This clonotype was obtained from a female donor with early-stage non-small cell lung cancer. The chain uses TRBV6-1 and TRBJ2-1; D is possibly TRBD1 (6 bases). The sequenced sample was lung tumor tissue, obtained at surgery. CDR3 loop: CASSTRTVNEQFF. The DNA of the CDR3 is TGTGCCAGCAGTACCCGGACAGTCAATGAGCAGTTCTTC.